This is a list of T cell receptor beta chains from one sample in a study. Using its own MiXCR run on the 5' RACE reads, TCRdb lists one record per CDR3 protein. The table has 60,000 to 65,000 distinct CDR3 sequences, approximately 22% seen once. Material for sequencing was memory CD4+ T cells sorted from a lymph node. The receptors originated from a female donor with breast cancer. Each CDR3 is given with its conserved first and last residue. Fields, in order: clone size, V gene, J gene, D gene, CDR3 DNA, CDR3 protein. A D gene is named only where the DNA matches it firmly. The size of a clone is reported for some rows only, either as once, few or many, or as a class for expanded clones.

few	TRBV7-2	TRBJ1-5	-	TGTGCCAGCAGCTCAGGACCAGCTTATGTCTCTCAGCCCCAGCATTTT	CASSSGPAYVSQPQHF
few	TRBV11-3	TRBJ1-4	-	TGTGCCAGCAGCTTAGCCGGGCTGACGGAGGAAAAACTGTTTTTT	CASSLAGLTEEKLFF
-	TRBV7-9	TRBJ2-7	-	TGTGCCAGCAGTCCTCCCCTACAAAAGGACAGTTCGGCCTACGAGCAGTACTTC	CASSPPLQKDSSAYEQYF
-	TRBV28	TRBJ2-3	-	TGTGCCAGCAGTCCCCCGGGACTTTACACAGGAGATACGCAGTATTTT	CASSPPGLYTGDTQYF
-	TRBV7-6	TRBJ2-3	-	TGTGCCAGCAGTTCGACCGGGACGCCAGCCGAGGATACGCAGTATTTT	CASSSTGTPAEDTQYF
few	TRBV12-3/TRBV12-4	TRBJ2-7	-	TGTGCCAGCAGCCACAGCTTCCGGCTCCCGAGCTCCTACGAGCAGTACTTC	CASSHSFRLPSSYEQYF
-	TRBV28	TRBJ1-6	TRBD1	TGTGCCAGCAGTTCCATTACCGGGACAGGGCGTCCTAGCTCCTATAATTCACCCCTCCACTTT	CASSSITGTGRPSSYNSPLHF
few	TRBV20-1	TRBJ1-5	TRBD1	TGCAGTGCTAGTACAGGGGTTCGCAATCAGCCCCAGCATTTT	CSASTGVRNQPQHF
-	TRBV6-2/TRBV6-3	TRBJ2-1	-	TGTGCCAGCAGTCCTTCAGCAGCCCAGCAGTTCTTC	CASSPSAAQQFF
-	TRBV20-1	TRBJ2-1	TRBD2	TGCAGTGCCGTCTCTCCTAGCGGGAGTTCGAATGAGCAGTTCTTC	CSAVSPSGSSNEQFF
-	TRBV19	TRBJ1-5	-	TGTGCCAGTAATGGGCAGCTTTATAGCAATCAGCCCCAGCATTTT	CASNGQLYSNQPQHF
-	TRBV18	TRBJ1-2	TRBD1	TGTGCCAGCTCGTTCACAGGGGTGAACTATGGCTACACCTTC	CASSFTGVNYGYTF
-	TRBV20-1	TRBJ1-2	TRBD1	TGCAGTGCTATCCCGGGACAGCTGTCCTTTGGCTACACCTTC	CSAIPGQLSFGYTF
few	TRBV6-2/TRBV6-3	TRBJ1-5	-	TGTGCCAGCAGTTACTCTACCCGACAGCCCTATAGCAATCAGCCCCAGCATTTT	CASSYSTRQPYSNQPQHF
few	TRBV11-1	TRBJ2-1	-	TGTGCCAGCAGCTTAGCGTTTACAGGGAGAGCGGATGAGCAGTTCTTC	CASSLAFTGRADEQFF
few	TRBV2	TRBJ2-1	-	TGTGCCAGCAGCCTCAGATCAAATGAGCAGTTCTTC	CASSLRSNEQFF
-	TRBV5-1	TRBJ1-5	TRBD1	TGCGCCAGCAGCCCGACAGGGTCCGATCAGCCCCAGCATTTT	CASSPTGSDQPQHF
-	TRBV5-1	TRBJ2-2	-	TGCGCCAGCACCCAGGGGCAAAGCTGGGCCGGGGAGCTGTTTTTT	CASTQGQSWAGELFF
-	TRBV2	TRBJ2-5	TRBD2	TGTGCCAGCAGTGAGCCGCGGGGCGGGAGCACAGAGACCCAGTACTTC	CASSEPRGGSTETQYF
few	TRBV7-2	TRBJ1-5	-	TGTGCCAGCAGCTTAATGTCGGGCCAGCCCCAGCATTTT	CASSLMSGQPQHF
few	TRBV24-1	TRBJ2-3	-	TGTGCCACCAGTGACTCCCTAGCGACGGGCACAGATACGCAGTATTTT	CATSDSLATGTDTQYF
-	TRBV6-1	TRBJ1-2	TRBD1	TGTGCCAGCAGTGAAGTAAGGACAGGCACCTCCTATGGCTACACCTTC	CASSEVRTGTSYGYTF
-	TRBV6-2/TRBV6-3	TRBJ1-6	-	TGTGCCAGCAGTCCACGCGGGACATGGAATTCACCCCTCCACTTT	CASSPRGTWNSPLHF
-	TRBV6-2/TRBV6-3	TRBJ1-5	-	TGTGCCAGCAGTGGAGGGAATATGGGCCAGCCCCAGCATTTT	CASSGGNMGQPQHF
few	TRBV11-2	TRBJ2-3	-	TGTGCCAGCAGCTTACGGGGGTCAAGCACAGGTACGCAGTATTTT	CASSLRGSSTGTQYF
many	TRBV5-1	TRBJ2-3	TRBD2	TGCGCCAGCAGCTCCTTAGCGGGAGGAGGGTCAGATACGCAGTATTTT	CASSSLAGGGSDTQYF
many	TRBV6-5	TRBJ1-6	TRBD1	TGTGCCAGCTGGACAGGAGATAGGGCACCCCTCCACTTT	CASWTGDRAPLHF
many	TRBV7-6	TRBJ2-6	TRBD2	TGTGCCAGCAGCTCTTTAGCGGGGACTGGGGCCAACGTCCTGACTTTC	CASSSLAGTGANVLTF
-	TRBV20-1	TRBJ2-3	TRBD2	TGCAGTGCTTTAGCGGGGGGCAGCACAGATACGCAGTATTTT	CSALAGGSTDTQYF
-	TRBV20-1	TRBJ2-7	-	TGCAGTGCTAGAGATTCGACTACTGGAGCCTACGAGCAGTACTTC	CSARDSTTGAYEQYF
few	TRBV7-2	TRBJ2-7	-	TGTGCCAGCAGCTTAGACCGGACAGCCTCCTACGAGCAGTACTTC	CASSLDRTASYEQYF
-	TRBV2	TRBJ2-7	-	TGTGCCAGCAGTAGGGAAACCGAGCAGTACTTC	CASSRETEQYF
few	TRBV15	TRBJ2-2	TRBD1	TGTGCCACCAGCGCGGAACAGGGGAGCCCCGGGGAGCTGTTTTTT	CATSAEQGSPGELFF
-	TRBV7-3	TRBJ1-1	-	TGTGCCAGCAGCCGAGTAGGAGGACCGGGCTCTGAAGCTTTCTTT	CASSRVGGPGSEAFF
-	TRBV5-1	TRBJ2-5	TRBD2	TGCGCCAGCAGTTCAGGACTAGCGGTGGCCCAAGAGACCCAGTACTTC	CASSSGLAVAQETQYF
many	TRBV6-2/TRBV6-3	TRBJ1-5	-	TGTGCCAGCAGTTACAAGTCTTGGGAGAATCAGCCCCAGCATTTT	CASSYKSWENQPQHF
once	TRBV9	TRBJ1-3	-	TGTGCCAGCAGCGTAGGAGTCAGTAACTCTGGAAACACCATATATTTT	CASSVGVSNSGNTIYF
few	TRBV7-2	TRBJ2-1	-	TGTGCCAGCAGCTTAGCAGGGGTCTCCTACAATGAGCAGTTCTTC	CASSLAGVSYNEQFF
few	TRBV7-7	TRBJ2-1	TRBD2	TGTGCTAGCAGCTTAGGACTAGCCCCCAATGAGCAGTTCTTC	CASSLGLAPNEQFF
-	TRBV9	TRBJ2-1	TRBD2	TGTGCCAGCAGCTTCACTTATGGCGCCGGGACTAGCGTAAACAATGAGCAGTTCTTC	CASSFTYGAGTSVNNEQFF
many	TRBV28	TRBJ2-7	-	TGTGCCAGCAGTTTGCCTCGGGACACAGCCTACGAGCAGTACTTC	CASSLPRDTAYEQYF
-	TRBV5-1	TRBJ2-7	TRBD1	TGCGCCAGCAGCTGGACAGGGCCCACCTACGAGCAGTACTTC	CASSWTGPTYEQYF
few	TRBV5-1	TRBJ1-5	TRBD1	TGCGCCAGCAGCTTTCTTCCACAGGGGAATCAGCCCCAGCATTTT	CASSFLPQGNQPQHF
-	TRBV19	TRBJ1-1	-	TGTGCCAGTAGTATGGGGGGGACTATGGACACTGAAGCTTTCTTT	CASSMGGTMDTEAFF
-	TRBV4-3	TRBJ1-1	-	TGCGCCAGCAGCCAAGCTTTAAAGGCCTCGAACACTGAAGCTTTCTTT	CASSQALKASNTEAFF
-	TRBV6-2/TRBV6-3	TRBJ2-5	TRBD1	TGTGCCAGCAGTTACTTCAGGGGGCGATTTGGAAAAGGGAACCCAGAGACCCAGTACTTC	CASSYFRGRFGKGNPETQYF
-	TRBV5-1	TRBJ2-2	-	TGCGCCAGCAGCTTGGACAGTCCGGTCACCGGGGAGCTGTTTTTT	CASSLDSPVTGELFF
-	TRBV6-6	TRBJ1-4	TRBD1	TGTGCCAGCAGTTCGGGACAGGGTGGCACTAATGAAAAACTGTTTTTT	CASSSGQGGTNEKLFF
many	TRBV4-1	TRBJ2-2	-	TGCGCCAGCAGCCGACGATGGGGACAAGACACGGTCACCGGGGAGCTGTTTTTT	CASSRRWGQDTVTGELFF
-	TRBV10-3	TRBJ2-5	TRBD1	TGTGCCATCAGTGGGGGACAGATCCAAGAGACCCAGTACTTC	CAISGGQIQETQYF
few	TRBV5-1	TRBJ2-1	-	TGCGCCAGCAGCCAGGGAACCTACAATGAGCAGTTCTTC	CASSQGTYNEQFF
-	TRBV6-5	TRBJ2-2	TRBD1	TGTGCCAGCAGACTCCGGGACAGGGGAGTCGGGGAGCTGTTTTTT	CASRLRDRGVGELFF
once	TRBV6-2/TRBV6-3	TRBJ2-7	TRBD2	TGTGCCAGCAGTCGGGGGGGCTCCTACGAGCAGCACTTC	CASSRGGSYEQHF
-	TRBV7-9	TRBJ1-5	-	TGTGCCAGCAGCTCCGAACCCAATCAGCCCCAGCATTTT	CASSSEPNQPQHF